A selection of T cell receptor beta chains follows, all from one sample in a study of blood T cell repertoires in COVID-19. Using immunoSEQ multiplex PCR, the repertoire was profiled, and TCRdb retains in-frame clones only, with some absent. The sample contains just under 45,000 clones, around 90% of which appear only once. Sample: peripheral blood. These TCRs come from a woman aged 80 or older in a cohort sampled during active or convalescent COVID-19. The CDR3 runs from the conserved cysteine through the conserved F or W. D genes are given only for firm matches. Expanded clones are given a class, and other clones once, few, many or no size at all.

j_gene,d_gene,abundance,v_gene,CDR3aa,CDR3nt
TRBJ1-1,NA,NA,TRBV7-9,CASRPQGLGNTEAFF,TGTGCCAGCAGACCACAGGGTTTGGGGAACACTGAAGCTTTCTTT
TRBJ2-3,NA,NA,TRBV24-1,CATSDNRVGTDTQYF,TGTGCCACCAGTGACAACAGGGTGGGCACAGATACGCAGTATTTT
TRBJ1-1,NA,NA,TRBV10-1,CASSAGLTGTEAFF,TGCGCCAGCTCAGCGGGGCTGACGGGCACTGAAGCTTTCTTT
TRBJ2-7,TRBD1,NA,TRBV2,CASSDLGQSYEQYF,TGTGCCAGCAGTGATTTGGGACAGAGCTACGAGCAGTACTTC
TRBJ2-1,TRBD2,NA,TRBV23-1,CASSAPPQREGTADEQFF,TGCGCCAGCAGTGCCCCCCCCCAGCGGGAGGGTACGGCTGATGAGCAGTTCTTC
TRBJ2-6,TRBD1,NA,TRBV5-1,CASSATTGAGANVLTF,TGCGCCAGCAGCGCGACGACAGGGGCTGGGGCCAACGTCCTGACTTTC
TRBJ1-2,TRBD1,NA,TRBV9,CASSPGTGAYYGYTF,TGTGCCAGCAGCCCCGGGACAGGGGCTTACTATGGCTACACCTTC
TRBJ1-2,NA,NA,TRBV7-2,CASSAGPARLYGYTF,TGTGCCAGCAGCGCGGGTCCCGCGAGGTTGTATGGCTACACCTTC
TRBJ2-1,TRBD2,NA,TRBV5-4,CASSLVAGGRNEQFF,TGTGCCAGCAGCTTGGTTGCGGGAGGGAGGAATGAGCAGTTCTTC
TRBJ1-2,NA,few,TRBV5-8,CASSTDLAGFNYGYTF,TGTGCCAGCAGCACTGATCTGGCAGGGTTTAACTATGGCTACACCTTC
TRBJ1-2,NA,NA,TRBV7-2,CASSSATALKTGYTF,TGTGCCAGCAGCTCAGCGACAGCCCTAAAGACTGGCTACACCTTC
TRBJ1-2,TRBD1,NA,TRBV3-1/TRBV3-2,CASSPISRQGRHGYTF,TGTGCCAGCAGCCCAATTTCGAGACAGGGGAGGCATGGCTACACCTTC
TRBJ1-2,NA,NA,TRBV9,CASSPRSGQGYTF,TGTGCCAGCAGCCCGCGAAGCGGACAGGGCTACACCTTC
TRBJ2-3,NA,NA,TRBV2,CASSESSSTDTQYF,TGTGCCAGCAGTGAGAGTTCTAGCACAGATACGCAGTATTTT
TRBJ2-5,NA,few,TRBV6-5,CASSYSRLESETQYF,TGTGCCAGCAGTTACTCCCGACTAGAATCCGAGACCCAGTACTTC
TRBJ1-2,NA,NA,TRBV25-1,CASSSLTGFYGYTF,TGTGCCAGCAGTTCATTGACAGGTTTCTATGGCTACACCTTC
TRBJ1-1,NA,NA,TRBV27,CASSSAGVRGAFF,TGTGCCAGCAGTTCGGCCGGGGTTCGTGGGGCTTTCTTT
TRBJ2-7,NA,NA,TRBV19,CASSMGQGFGPIRYEQYF,TGTGCCAGTAGTATGGGGCAGGGGTTCGGACCAATCAGGTACGAGCAGTACTTC
TRBJ2-3,TRBD2,NA,TRBV28,CASSLLTSGSTDTQYF,TGTGCCAGCAGTTTATTGACTAGCGGGAGCACAGATACGCAGTATTTT
TRBJ2-1,TRBD1,NA,TRBV9,CASSAGTARSSYNEQFF,TGTGCCAGCAGCGCGGGGACAGCCCGTAGCTCCTACAATGAGCAGTTCTTC
TRBJ1-6,NA,NA,TRBV5-6,CASSQRGGGTNSPLHF,TGTGCCAGCAGTCAACGCGGGGGGGGGACGAATTCACCCCTCCACTTT
TRBJ1-6,NA,NA,TRBV4-3,CASSYGSGQHNSPLHF,TGCGCCAGCAGCTACGGGTCGGGACAACATAATTCACCCCTCCACTTT
TRBJ1-5,TRBD1,NA,TRBV19,CASSSTGGNQPQHF,TGTGCCAGTAGTTCTACAGGGGGCAATCAGCCCCAGCATTTT
TRBJ1-2,NA,NA,TRBV2,CASSDGSPRPNYGYTF,TGTGCCAGCAGTGATGGGAGCCCTAGACCGAACTATGGCTACACCTTC
TRBJ1-3,NA,NA,TRBV28,CASSPRGGGNTIYF,TGTGCCAGCTCCCCCCGCGGAGGGGGAAACACCATATATTTT
TRBJ1-6,NA,NA,TRBV19,CASSIVPIQGRSSYNSPLHF,TGTGCCAGTAGTATAGTGCCCATACAGGGTCGGAGCTCCTATAATTCACCCCTCCACTTT
TRBJ2-3,TRBD2,few,TRBV7-9,CASSLVVTSITDTQYF,TGTGCCAGCAGCTTAGTGGTGACTAGCATCACAGATACGCAGTATTTT
TRBJ2-1,TRBD1,many,TRBV2,CARGQGSYNEQFF,TGTGCCAGAGGACAGGGCTCCTACAATGAGCAGTTCTTC